This is a list of T cell receptor beta chains from one sample in a study of monozygotic twins with inflammatory bowel disease. Reanalyzing the 5' RACE reads, TCRdb keeps one entry per CDR3 protein, without DNA. The sample shows some 160,000 distinct CDR3 sequences, and 7.4% sits with its ten largest clones. The sequenced sample was blood. These receptors came from a human donor with ulcerative colitis or Crohn's disease, or a healthy co-twin of an affected twin (not recorded which). CDR3s include the opening cysteine and the closing phenylalanine or tryptophan.

J gene: TRBJ2-1; V gene: TRBV30; CDR3 protein: CAWTLGVNSYNEQFF
J gene: TRBJ1-1; V gene: TRBV5-1; CDR3 protein: CASSRGDRALLNTEAFF
J gene: TRBJ2-1; V gene: TRBV3-1; CDR3 protein: CASSQVAGGIYNEQFF
J gene: TRBJ1-5; V gene: TRBV27; CDR3 protein: CASSLKWRQPQHF
J gene: TRBJ2-7; V gene: TRBV20-1; CDR3 protein: CSAEGFIGYEQYF
J gene: TRBJ1-1; V gene: TRBV9; CDR3 protein: CASSVSLGTEAFF
J gene: TRBJ2-3; V gene: TRBV6-5; CDR3 protein: CASSYTGQSTDTQYF
J gene: TRBJ1-4; V gene: TRBV20-1; CDR3 protein: CSAGQGVSATNEKLFF
J gene: TRBJ2-7; V gene: TRBV7-2; CDR3 protein: CASSRRGLVLGHEQYF
J gene: TRBJ2-3; V gene: TRBV18; CDR3 protein: CASSPDSFSGDTQYF
J gene: TRBJ1-2; V gene: TRBV30; CDR3 protein: CAWNADRGDGYTF
J gene: TRBJ2-5; V gene: TRBV5-4; CDR3 protein: CASSLTGLPRTSGAETLYF
J gene: TRBJ1-1; V gene: TRBV4-3; CDR3 protein: CASSQDRGGRRAFF
J gene: TRBJ1-2; V gene: TRBV15; CDR3 protein: CATSRAPHDGYTF
J gene: TRBJ1-5; V gene: TRBV12-3/TRBV12-4; CDR3 protein: CASSPTPQPQHF
J gene: TRBJ1-3; V gene: TRBV10-1; CDR3 protein: CASSESMGPGNTIYF
J gene: TRBJ2-7; V gene: TRBV5-4; CDR3 protein: CASNRQSGEQYF
J gene: TRBJ2-3; V gene: TRBV5-1; CDR3 protein: CASSSDTDTQYF